This TCR beta chain was profiled in a study of blood T cell repertoires in COVID-19. The overall study: Collection of acute and convalescent COVID-19 samples took place in the United States, Italy and Spain. Sources were T cells, B-cell-depleted T cells, or PBMCs; the material itself was cDNA or gDNA.

Germline V lookup: CDR1 SNHLY, CDR2 FYNNEI. V was trimmed by 7 bases and J by 2 bases, leaving 11 bases between them. The CDR3 has 13 amino acids. In the original workflow: Estimates of nucleated cell counts were drawn from the amplification of reference gene primers. Clones were read by immunoSEQ multiplex PCR, and TCRdb kept only the in-frame ones, dropping some. D and trimming were read from the DNA, whereas the V and J calls and clone size are those reported in that table. Seen here are 10,000 to 13,000 clones, roughly 85% observed once, and the top ten hold approximately 11%. The sequenced sample was peripheral blood. The receptor was derived from a human donor in a cohort sampled during active COVID-19. J is TRBJ1-1 and V is TRBV2; D gene ambiguous. The CDR3 loop is CASTPTSNTEAFF. DNA for the CDR3: TGTGCCAGCACCCCAACATCCAACACTGAAGCTTTCTTT.